Listed here are 25 T cell receptor beta chains from one sample, sequenced in a study of vaccination and CD4 T cells after COVID-19. Cultured CD4+ T-cell DNA underwent Oncomine TCR Beta short-read sequencing. TCRdb fed the PCR reads into MiXCR, producing one record per CDR3 protein. The data contain 21,000 or so distinct CDR3 sequences, 43% of them singletons. As to time point: late sampling 161 to 241 days after vaccination in three convalescent patients. Documented treatment: roughly 11-day PBMC culture with coronavirus spike peptide pools or control peptides (ViraFEST assay). These receptors lack a known antigen. Sequenced material: CD4+ T cells from blood, cultured in vitro, taken about 7 months after SARS-CoV-2 vaccination. All receptors derive from a human donor who had recovered from COVID-19.

The chain carries TRBV2 and TRBJ2-2; perhaps D is TRBD1 or TRBD2 (5 bases each). The CDR3 spans 15 residues. V was cut by 2 bases and J by 7 bases, with 14 bases left in between. CDR1 is SNHLY and CDR2 is FYNNEI in the germline V gene. CDR3 coding DNA: TGTGCCAGCAGTGAACTAGCAAGGGGTGGCGGGGAGCTGTTTTTT. Protein sequence: CASSELARGGGELFF. Using reference TRBV2 and TRBJ2-2 for the parts outside the CDR3, the full variable domain is EPEVTQTPSHQVTQMGQEVILRCVPISNHLYFYWYRQILGQKVEFLVSFYNNEISEKSEIFDDQFSVERPDGSNFTLKIRSTKLEDSAMYFCASSELARGGGELFFGEGSRLTVL.

V gene TRBV20-1 combines with J gene TRBJ1-5; D is unclear. The CDR3 runs to 13 residues. V was trimmed by 2 bases and J by 3 bases, leaving 8 bases between them. Germline V gives CDR1 DFQATT, CDR2 SNEGSKA (reference sequence). The CDR3 loop is CSARTGDNQPQHF. The CDR3 DNA follows: TGCAGTGCTAGAACTGGAGACAATCAGCCCCAGCATTTT.

This clonotype was picked up a small number of times. The chain links TRBV7-3 to TRBJ2-3, with a possible D match to TRBD2 (6 bases). Germline V gene data show CDR1 as SGHTA and CDR2 as FQGTGA. Trimming took 5 bases from V and 4 from J, leaving 16 bases between them. The CDR3 contains 15 residues. The CDR3 reads CASSPRGLASDTQYF. As DNA, the CDR3 is TGTGCCAGCAGCCCCCGGGGGTTAGCGTCAGATACGCAGTATTTT.

V usage is TRBV20-1 and J usage is TRBJ2-7; weak D call: TRBD2 (6 bases). The V gene lost 6 bases and the J gene lost 3 bases, with 18 bases spanning the gap. The CDR3 covers 14 residues. Germline CDR1 and CDR2: DFQATT and SNEGSKA (reference sequence). The CDR3: CSAQYGGGYYEQYF. In nucleotides, the CDR3 is TGCAGTGCCCAGTACGGGGGAGGTTACTACGAGCAGTACTTC.

There are a few counts of this clonotype. V is TRBV7-2 and J is TRBJ2-2, with 7 bases identical to TRBD2. V gave up 5 bases and J gave up 4 bases; unmatched junction bases: 10. This CDR3 is built from 16 residues. Germline loops: CDR1 SGHTA, CDR2 FQGNSA. The CDR3 loop is CASSPGRLAVTGELFF. CDR3 DNA sequence: TGTGCCAGCAGCCCAGGAAGGCTAGCGGTCACCGGGGAGCTGTTTTTT.

The chain joins TRBV7-2 to TRBJ1-1, with D possibly matching TRBD1 (5 bases). CDR3 size: 15 residues. Germline CDR1 SGHTA, CDR2 FQGNSA. Trimming removed 1 base at V and 0 bases at J, with 9 bases between. The CDR3 coding sequence is TGTGCCAGCAGCTTAGTTGACAGATTGAACACTGAAGCTTTCTTT. This encodes CASSLVDRLNTEAFF.

The chain recombines TRBV29-1 with TRBJ1-2; D remains unclear. V lost 3 bases and J 4 bases, leaving 21 bases between the germline ends. Germline loops: CDR1 SQVTM, CDR2 ANQGSEA. This CDR3 has 16 residues. CDR3 sequence (DNA): TGCAGCGTTGAGGCCCCGAACGGCCAGGATTTCTATGGCTACACCTTC. This encodes CSVEAPNGQDFYGYTF.

The V call is TRBV28, the J call TRBJ1-5; D uncertain. CDR1 is MDHEN, CDR2 SYDVKM, per germline. The CDR3 is 13 amino acids. V was cut by 5 bases and J by 1 base, with 6 bases left in between. CDR3 residues: CASSLGSNQPQHF. The CDR3 bases are TGTGCCAGCAGTCTGGGGAGCAATCAGCCCCAGCATTTT.

This chain links TRBV20-1 with TRBJ2-3, with D maybe TRBD1 (7 bases). The CDR3 loop spans 15 amino acids. V lost 5 bases to trimming and J lost 2 bases, with 17 bases between them. The V gene's germline CDR1 is DFQATT and CDR2 SNEGSKA (reference sequence). CDR3 coding DNA: TGCAGTGCTGAGGACAGGAGGGAAGCCACAGATACGCAGTATTTT. Translating gives CSAEDRREATDTQYF.

The V gene is TRBV28, the J gene TRBJ1-2; D gene ambiguous. Germline values: CDR1 MDHEN, CDR2 SYDVKM. CDR3 length: 13 amino acids. With 2 bases removed from V and 7 bases from J, the gap between germline ends came to 11 bases. This CDR3 reads CASSLQGFFGYTF. As DNA, the CDR3 is TGTGCCAGCAGTTTACAAGGGTTCTTTGGCTACACCTTC.

This clonotype appeared a few times. This chain uses TRBV7-3 with TRBJ2-3; TRBD1 is a possible D gene (6 bases). V lost 4 bases to trimming and J lost 0 bases, with 8 bases between them. Per the germline V gene, CDR1 is SGHTA and CDR2 is FQGTGA. The CDR3 length is 14 residues. Here the CDR3 DNA reads TGTGCCAGCAGCTCAGGGGATAGCACAGATACGCAGTATTTT. Its protein product is CASSSGDSTDTQYF.

The genes are TRBV7-2 and TRBJ2-1; 10 bases agree with TRBD2. CDR1 and CDR2 from the germline V gene are SGHTA and FQGNSA. The CDR3 extends over 12 amino acids. V trimming: 5 bases; J trimming: 15 bases; junction bases outside the gene matches: 7. CDR3 region: CASSGPGLALFF. DNA of the CDR3: TGTGCCAGCAGCGGACCGGGACTAGCGTTGTTCTTC.

The V and J genes are TRBV7-9 and TRBJ2-3; 7 positions match TRBD2. Losses at the gene ends were 5 bases for V and 3 bases for J; bases not matched to a gene: 8. CDR1 is SEHNR and CDR2 is FQNEAQ in the germline V gene (reference sequence). CDR3 size: 15 residues. The CDR3 bases are TGTGCCAGCAGCCCCGGGTGGGGACTAACAGATACGCAGTATTTT. Protein sequence: CASSPGWGLTDTQYF.

V usage is TRBV6-1 and J usage is TRBJ2-1, with 10 bases fitting TRBD1. The CDR3 totals 15 residues. The J segment lost 4 bases and the V segment lost 3 bases, leaving 3 bases of the junction unmatched. The germline V gene has CDR1 MNHNS and CDR2 SASEGT. Here the CDR3 reads CASSDWTGGYNEQFF. In DNA, the CDR3 is TGTGCCAGCAGTGACTGGACAGGGGGGTACAATGAGCAGTTCTTC.

The chain couples TRBV20-1 to TRBJ2-1; perhaps TRBD2 as D (6 bases). The CDR3 contains 14 residues. Germline V gives CDR1 DFQATT, CDR2 SNEGSKA (reference sequence). Between the trimmed V and J ends, which lost 3 bases and 6 bases, there was a span of 15 bases. DNA of the CDR3: TGCAGTGCTAGGAGGACTATTATCCCCAATGAGCAGTTCTTC. Protein: CSARRTIIPNEQFF.

This chain links TRBV20-1 with TRBJ2-7, with D possibly TRBD2 on 5 matching bases. Trimming took off 4 bases at V and 1 base at J, with 11 bases between the two ends. CDR1 and CDR2 (germline): DFQATT, SNEGSKA (reference sequence). The CDR3 loop spans 13 amino acids. The CDR3 sequence is CSAIFPGSYEQYF. The CDR3 region has the DNA TGCAGTGCTATCTTTCCGGGATCCTACGAGCAGTACTTC.

This clonotype appeared a few times. This chain connects TRBV7-3 to TRBJ2-1, with 15 bases identical to TRBD2. The CDR3 totals 15 residues. Germline lookup yields CDR1 SGHTA and CDR2 FQGTGA. V lost 3 bases and J lost 7; bases outside the gene matches: 1. The DNA for the CDR3 is TGTGCCAGCAGCTTCGGGACTAGCGGGAGGAATGAGCAGTTCTTC. As protein: CASSFGTSGRNEQFF.

This clonotype was counted between two and nine times. The rearrangement uses TRBV28 and TRBJ1-5; possibly TRBD1 for D (5 bases). Germline CDR1 reads MDHEN; CDR2 reads SYDVKM. CDR3 length: 14 residues. V was pared by 5 bases and J by 10 bases, with 18 bases between. CDR3 amino acids: CASSPGTAFLPQHF. Here the CDR3 DNA reads TGTGCCAGCAGTCCCGGGACGGCCTTTCTTCCCCAGCATTTT.

The chain links TRBV7-3 to TRBJ2-1, with 11 bases matching TRBD2. The junction had 3 bases not matched to a gene; V was cut back by 2 bases and J by 6 bases. The CDR3 extends over 15 amino acids. Germline CDR1 reads SGHTA; CDR2 reads FQGTGA. CDR3 bases: TGTGCCAGCAGCTTACTAGCGGGAGGTTCCAATGAGCAGTTCTTC. This encodes CASSLLAGGSNEQFF. The complete variable domain, with remaining parts taken from reference TRBV7-3 and TRBJ2-1, reads GAGVSQTPSNKVTEKGKYVELRCDPISGHTALYWYRQSLGQGPEFLIYFQGTGAADDSGLPNDRFFAVRPEGSVSTLKIQRTERGDSAVYLCASSLLAGGSNEQFFGPGTRLTVL.

The chain couples TRBV19 to TRBJ2-3, with D maybe TRBD2 (5 bases). The length of the CDR3 is 15 residues. Trimming left V 7 bases short and J 2 bases short, with 16 bases between. In germline, CDR1 is LNHDA, CDR2 SQIVND (reference sequence). The CDR3: CASTLGLLTTDTQYF. The CDR3 DNA reads as TGTGCCAGTACTTTAGGACTTCTCACCACAGATACGCAGTATTTT.

This clonotype was counted between two and nine times. The chain joins TRBV7-9 to TRBJ1-6, with 9 bases that match TRBD1. The CDR3 contains 17 residues. Germline V gene lookup returns CDR1 SEHNR and CDR2 FQNEAQ (reference sequence). The junction had 15 bases not matched to a gene; V was cut back by 5 bases and J by 10 bases. CDR3 in DNA: TGTGCCAGCAGCCCGGGGACAGGGAGGGATGCTAAGTCACCCCTCCACTTT. Its translation: CASSPGTGRDAKSPLHF.

This chain uses TRBV4-3 with TRBJ2-6, with 9 nucleotides matching TRBD2. V lost 3 bases to trimming and J lost 4 bases; unmatched junction nucleotides: 4. Germline CDR1 reads LGHNA; CDR2 reads YSLEER. The CDR3 runs to 16 residues. CDR3 sequence: CASSQGLASGANVLTF. Here the CDR3 DNA reads TGCGCCAGCAGCCAGGGACTAGCCTCCGGGGCCAACGTCCTGACTTTC.

This clonotype was counted between two and nine times. In nucleotides, the CDR3 is TGTGCCACAGGAACCAACCACCCCACAGATACGCAGTATTTT. This translates into CATGTNHPTDTQYF. The rearrangement joins TRBV15 to TRBJ2-3; D gene uncertain. The CDR3 covers 14 residues. Germline assignment: CDR1 LNHNV and CDR2 YYDKDF (reference sequence). V lost 9 bases, J lost 2 bases, and 15 bases lay in between.

The chain's CDR3 is CSVVLAGRSYEQYF. For the CDR3, the DNA is TGCAGCGTGGTCTTAGCGGGTCGATCCTACGAGCAGTACTTC. V and J are TRBV29-1 and TRBJ2-7; TRBD2 aligns across 7 bases. Germline loops: CDR1 SQVTM, CDR2 ANQGSEA. CDR3 size: 14 residues. V lost 6 bases to trimming and J lost 1 base; unmatched junction nucleotides: 9.

This clonotype was picked up a small number of times. V and J are TRBV28 and TRBJ1-1; weak D call: TRBD1 (6 bases). The germline V and J ends were trimmed by 1 base and 8 bases, with 8 bases remaining between them. The CDR3 is 12 amino acids. Germline loops: CDR1 MDHEN, CDR2 SYDVKM. CDR3 loop: CASSLSGTEAFF. Here the CDR3 DNA reads TGTGCCAGCAGTTTATCCGGGACAGAAGCTTTCTTT.